The source of this T cell receptor (beta chain) is a study of cytomegalovirus exposure and HLA in healthy donors (dated by TCRdb to about 2017). A note on the overall study: In an earlier analysis of some 610 of the donors, around 290 Gb of sequence data and 100 million or so unique TCR beta sequences from some 170 million T cells were reported. An early release covering roughly 640 HLA-typed donors comprised 250 to 350 gigabases of sequencing data and approximately 85 million unique TCR sequences. The genetic ancestry cluster associated with self-reported Caucasian donors included roughly 84% of the 300 to 400 genotyped donors. The study aimed to test whether signatures of past pathogen exposure could be identified by cataloging public T cell receptors. The T cell repertoires of 700 or so subjects were profiled by immunosequencing and related to cytomegalovirus serostatus. A separate validation cohort of some 130 different subjects was used in addition to the roughly 670-subject first cohort. The study combined high-throughput TCR immunosequencing, statistical association of individual TCRs with disease status, and machine learning to predict cytomegalovirus infection status. A later analysis re-examined previously published TCR beta repertoires from several hundred donors and added high-resolution HLA genotyping to investigate patterns of TCR occurrence. Rather than drawing on any new phenotypic data, the later analysis identified candidate immune exposures from TCR beta sequences and the way those sequences occurred across donors. An earlier analysis of about 600 of the donors used high-throughput TCR beta sequencing to judge whether each TCR beta V gene segment behaved as functional or pseudogenic. Donor age, sex, ethnicity and CMV serostatus were compiled together with the repertoire data. In a later genetic analysis, genome-wide SNP genotypes for about three fifths of the 666 donors were used, and that subset was treated as a discovery cohort. Every discovery cohort repertoire had been produced on one sequencing platform. HLA typing included class I and class II loci at four-digit resolution. Typing coverage differed by locus: A, B, C, DRB1 and DQB1 were typed in about 629-640 donors, DQA1 in approximately 520, DPA1 in 600 to 610, and DPB1 in 450 to 480. Because of strong linkage in the cohort, roughly five DR-DQ haplotypes were treated as single units for association and clustering. Across 398 genotyped donors of the cohort, an average of 235,054 unique TCR beta nucleotide sequences per donor were sequenced, and approximately 19% of those sequences were non-productive.

On this clone itself: Its antigen is not yet known. At one end, the junction sequence differs from germline, possibly due to a read error. The sample contains more than one DNA sequence encoding this CDR3.

The cysteine opens and the phenylalanine closes a CDR3 of 15 amino acids. Only the CDR3 DNA stays, 45 bases, in frame from base 1. CDR1 is given as PRHDT and CDR2 as FYEKMQ, both from the germline V gene (reference sequence). Paper-wide results and their limitations: According to a later genetic analysis, donors in an Asian-associated ancestry cluster had fewer N-insertions in productive TCRs than the roughly 700-donor mean. Over 15 rarely observed V segments, including chromosome 9 orphons, were excluded from the earlier analysis of about 600 of the donors because counts were too low. A further reported finding was that TCR beta sequences accurately predicted the HLA-A and HLA-B alleles for most subjects in the first cohort. A few of the identified cytomegalovirus-associated TCR beta chains were confirmed in vitro to be specific for cytomegalovirus antigens. At a false discovery rate of 0.05, a later analysis linked roughly 17,000 TCR beta sequences to specific HLA alleles. Some IMGT-functional V segments, including TRBV6-2 and TRBV6-3, could not be distinguished by the 87-base-pair reads and were therefore excluded. According to the authors, the approach could potentially be generalized to other disease states and immunological phenotypes. In this cohort, only TCR beta chains were sequenced, and detectable features were limited by the absence of alpha or paired-chain data. In a later analysis, the rate of TCR association differed among HLA loci, with DRB1 alleles having the most associated TCRs and HLA-C alleles having the fewest. Linkage disequilibrium might explain the correlated functional status among segregating V segments, but an unknown experimental factor could not be excluded. The only immune exposure information available for the cohort was CMV serostatus. Cytomegalovirus status was reported to be diagnosed by the classifier with high specificity and sensitivity in both the original and validation cohorts. Because some donors lacked HLA typing at each locus, the association tests relied only on the typed subset. In a later analysis, HLA-associated TCR beta chains were found to be more clonally expanded and to have lower generation probabilities than equally common non-associated chains. Across donors, most TCR sequences were observed very rarely, whereas some public TCRs were present in many individuals. Strong co-occurrence of HLA alleles, especially DR and DQ, made assigning TCR associations to individual alleles difficult. The study listed 164 TCR beta chains as associated with cytomegalovirus. A later analysis found that most CMV-associated TCR beta chains appeared HLA-restricted, with HLA associations seemingly driven largely by CMV exposure. Broadly in line with IMGT annotations, most TCR beta V segments showed up in productive rearrangements about 87% or about 30% of the time in an earlier analysis of several hundred of the donors. Sequencing depth was assumed to be roughly uniform across donors in the presence/absence analyses, though that assumption may not hold. A later genetic analysis associated a missense DCLRE1C variant with V-gene and J-gene trimming of TCR beta chains, and an independent cohort replicated the association. A cluster of highly shared sequence variants was judged likely to represent a technical artifact of the sequencing pipeline. A later analysis reported that several top co-occurrence clusters appeared linked to parvovirus B19, influenza, CMV and Epstein-Barr virus.

The cohort consisted of more than 650 healthy bone marrow donors. At the time of sampling, every cohort member was nominally healthy, though immune exposures that went unrecorded were likely present. The donor was CMV seronegative and belonged to the group of 380 or so seronegative cohort members. Every donor gave a peripheral blood sample, and the peripheral blood mononuclear cells from that sample were used for TCR beta sequencing. Genomic DNA was extracted from the blood cell samples with the Qiagen DNeasy Blood Extraction Kit. The library relied on the immunoSEQ multiplex PCR assay. For the multiplex PCR, a mixture combining 60 forward primers for TCR Vbeta segments and 13 reverse primers for TCR Jbeta segments was used. The CDR3 region of rearranged TCR beta genes was amplified from genomic DNA with a multiplex PCR assay. Amplified TCR beta libraries were sequenced as 87-base-pair reads on the Illumina HiSeq System. The authors processed their data as follows. A later analysis tallied roughly 80 million unique TCR beta chains across the 650 to 750 repertoires, and about 12 million of those chains were shared by two or more donors. A nearest-neighbor algorithm error-corrected the raw reads and collapsed the reads into unique sequences, merging closely related sequences to remove PCR and sequencing errors. Alignment of CDR3 sequences to IMGT reference sequences was used to assign V, D and J gene segments. Each retained sequence needed at least a six-nucleotide match to both a V gene segment and a J gene segment. A rearrangement counted as productive if the CDR3 had no stop codons and remained in frame with V and J, and every other rearrangement counted as non-productive. CDR3 was defined by IMGT convention, running from the second conserved V-encoded cysteine to the conserved J-encoded phenylalanine. The earlier analysis of about 610 of the donors excluded sequences that lacked an unambiguous match to a single V gene segment. In an earlier analysis of approximately 560 of the donors, a V segment was called functional when productive rearrangements were above 56.7%, and segregating when the standard deviation between donors exceeded 5%. To diagnose cytomegalovirus status from the catalog of TCR beta chain sequences, a statistical classification framework was built. In a later analysis, TCR nucleotide sequences were compared against IMGT/GENE-DB human TR gene sequences so that V and J genes could be assigned. The TCRdist pipeline was used in a later analysis to assign CDR3 sequences and most-parsimonious VDJ recombination scenarios. In a later analysis, each TCR beta chain was defined by its CDR3 amino acid sequence together with its V-gene family, and reads lacking a unique V-gene family were excluded. To address suspected cross-contamination and a sequencing artifact, a later analysis removed roughly 580 highly shared, low-generation-probability nucleotide sequences. In a later analysis, a clonal expansion index was calculated for each public chain from normalized within-repertoire ranks of inferred template counts. Generation probabilities in a later analysis came from a VDJ recombination model fitted to out-of-frame rearrangements, and those results were checked against IGoR. A later analysis scored TCR-TCR, TCR-HLA and TCR-CMV co-occurrence with hypergeometric tests, applying a repertoire-size bias correction to TCR pairs. To estimate false discovery rates, a later analysis permuted the HLA or CMV assignments 20 times. In a later analysis, co-occurring TCRs were grouped using DBSCAN, and TCRdist sequence similarity was added for clustering within HLA-allele-positive subsets. Repertoires with fewer than 30,000 or more than 120,000 public chains were left out of co-occurrence clustering, as were about 5 repertoires with anomalous nucleotide sharing. Imported from immuneACCESS, the table was reduced by TCRdb to in-frame sequences with V and J called. These copies leave out some clones; in studies compared against another copy, an unresolved V gene accounts for under half, and the cause of the remainder is not known. Clone size and the V and J calls come from that table; the DNA yielded D and trimming. The sample table lists tens of thousands of clones, roughly 69% of them with a count of one. The ten top clones hold under 8% of the sample.

Sequences were obtained from PBMCs. The origin of this receptor is a woman in her twenties or thirties in good health and CMV-seronegative. Rearrangement joined TRBV13 to TRBJ1-1; possibly the D gene is TRBD1, per 6 matching bases. The nucleotide sequence reads as follows: TGTGCTAGCAGCTTTCAGGGGCATATGAACACTGAAGCTTTCTTT. This is translated as CASSFQGHMNTEAFF.